The present entry profiles one T cell receptor beta chain with its context. Its antigen remains unidentified. The PCR made use of 60 Vbeta and 13 Jbeta primers. The protocol was immunoSEQ multiplex PCR, while the TCRdb copy is restricted to in-frame clones and leaves out a portion. The sample records around 120,000 clones, around 72% being singletons. CDR1 and CDR2 from the germline V gene are MNHNS and SASEGT. The CDR3 is 14 amino acids. Trimming took off 3 bases at V and 5 bases at J, with 8 bases between the two ends. These data originate in a study of cytomegalovirus exposure and HLA in healthy donors. Study findings and constraints: Later analysis associated a missense DCLRE1C variant with TCR beta V- and J-gene trimming. The later analysis indicated that the majority of CMV-associated TCR beta chains appeared HLA-restricted.

The gene calls are TRBV6-1 and TRBJ1-6; maybe TRBD1 (5 bases). Sequencing was performed on PBMCs. This clonotype originated in a human donor in good health. For the CDR3, the DNA is TGTGCCAGCAGTGACAGGGCAGATAATTCACCCCTCCACTTT. Its protein is CASSDRADNSPLHF.